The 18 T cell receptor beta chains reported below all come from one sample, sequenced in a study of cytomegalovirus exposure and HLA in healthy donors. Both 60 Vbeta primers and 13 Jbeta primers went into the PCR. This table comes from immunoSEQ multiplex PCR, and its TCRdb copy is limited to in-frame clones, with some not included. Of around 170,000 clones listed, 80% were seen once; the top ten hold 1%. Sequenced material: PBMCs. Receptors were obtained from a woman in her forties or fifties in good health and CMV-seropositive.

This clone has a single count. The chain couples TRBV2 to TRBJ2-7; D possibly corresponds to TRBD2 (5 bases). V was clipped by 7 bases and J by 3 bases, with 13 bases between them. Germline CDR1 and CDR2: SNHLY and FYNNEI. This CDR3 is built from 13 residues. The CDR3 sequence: CASNKEANYEQYF. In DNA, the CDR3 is TGTGCCAGCAATAAGGAGGCGAACTACGAGCAGTACTTC.

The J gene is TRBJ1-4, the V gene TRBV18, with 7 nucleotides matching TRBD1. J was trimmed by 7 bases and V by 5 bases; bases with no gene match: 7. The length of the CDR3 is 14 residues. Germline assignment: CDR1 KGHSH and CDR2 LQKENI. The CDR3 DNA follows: TGTGCCAGCTCAACAGACAGGGTGGGTGAAAAACTGTTTTTT. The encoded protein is CASSTDRVGEKLFF.

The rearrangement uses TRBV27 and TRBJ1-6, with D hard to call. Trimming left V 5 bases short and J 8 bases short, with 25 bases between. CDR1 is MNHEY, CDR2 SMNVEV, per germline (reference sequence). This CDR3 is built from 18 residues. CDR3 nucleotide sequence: TGTGCCAGCAGTAAAAAAAGCGTAGCGGGCACAGTCCATTCACCCCTCCACTTT. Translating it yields CASSKKSVAGTVHSPLHF.

This CDR3 reads CASSKGLGNYGYTF. Written as DNA, the CDR3 is TGTGCCAGCAGTAAAGGACTGGGAAACTATGGCTACACCTTC. The chain links TRBV27 to TRBJ1-2; D not certain. The V gene's germline CDR1 is MNHEY and CDR2 SMNVEV (reference sequence). The germline V and J ends were trimmed by 5 bases and 2 bases, with 12 bases remaining between them. The CDR3 is made up of 14 amino acids.

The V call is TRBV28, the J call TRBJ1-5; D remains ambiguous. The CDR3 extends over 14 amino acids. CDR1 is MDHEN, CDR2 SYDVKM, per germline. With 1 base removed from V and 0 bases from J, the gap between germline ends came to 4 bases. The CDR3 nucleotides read TGTGCCAGCAGTTTATCTTATAGCAATCAGCCCCAGCATTTT. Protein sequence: CASSLSYSNQPQHF.

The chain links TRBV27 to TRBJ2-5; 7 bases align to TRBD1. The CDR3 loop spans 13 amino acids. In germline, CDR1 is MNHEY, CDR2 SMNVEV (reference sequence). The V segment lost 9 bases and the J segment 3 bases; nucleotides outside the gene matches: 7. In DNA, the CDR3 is TGTGCCAGTCGGGGACAGAACGAAGAGACCCAGTACTTC. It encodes CASRGQNEETQYF.

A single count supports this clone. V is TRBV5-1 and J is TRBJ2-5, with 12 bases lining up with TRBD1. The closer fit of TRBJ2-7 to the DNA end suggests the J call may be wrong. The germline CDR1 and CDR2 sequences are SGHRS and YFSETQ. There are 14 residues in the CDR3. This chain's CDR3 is CASSRDRGLSEQYF. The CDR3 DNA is TGCGCCAGCAGCAGGGACAGGGGGCTCTCCGAGCAGTACTTC.

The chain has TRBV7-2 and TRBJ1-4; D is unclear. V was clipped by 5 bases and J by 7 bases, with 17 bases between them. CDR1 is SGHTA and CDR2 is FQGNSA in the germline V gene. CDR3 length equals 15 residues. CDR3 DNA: TGTGCCAGCAGCCTTAAGGGTGGAGGTGGTGAAAAACTGTTTTTT. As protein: CASSLKGGGGEKLFF.

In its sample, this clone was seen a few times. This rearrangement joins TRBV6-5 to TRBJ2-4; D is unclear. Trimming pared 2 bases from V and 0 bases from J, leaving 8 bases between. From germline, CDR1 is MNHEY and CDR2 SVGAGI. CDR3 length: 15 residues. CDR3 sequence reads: CASSYTPIAKNIQYF. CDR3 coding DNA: TGTGCCAGCAGTTACACTCCAATAGCCAAAAACATTCAGTACTTC.

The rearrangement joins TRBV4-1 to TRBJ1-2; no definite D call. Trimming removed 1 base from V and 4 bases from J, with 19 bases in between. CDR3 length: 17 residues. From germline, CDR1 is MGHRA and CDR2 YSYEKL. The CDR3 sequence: CASSQGSGGVGSYGYTF. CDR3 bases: TGCGCCAGCAGCCAAGGCTCCGGTGGGGTCGGGAGCTATGGCTACACCTTC.

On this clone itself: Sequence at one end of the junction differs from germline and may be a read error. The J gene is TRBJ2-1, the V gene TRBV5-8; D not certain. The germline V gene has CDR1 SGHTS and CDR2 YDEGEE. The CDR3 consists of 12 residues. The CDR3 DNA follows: TGTGCCAGCAGCCTCCACTACGATGAGCAGTTCTTC. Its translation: CASSLHYDEQFF.

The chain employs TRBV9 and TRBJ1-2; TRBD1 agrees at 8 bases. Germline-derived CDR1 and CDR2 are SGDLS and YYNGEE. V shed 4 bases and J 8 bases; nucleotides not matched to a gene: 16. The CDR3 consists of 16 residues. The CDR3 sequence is CASSLTPGQGARGYTF. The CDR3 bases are TGTGCCAGCAGCCTAACCCCAGGGCAGGGGGCACGGGGCTACACCTTC.

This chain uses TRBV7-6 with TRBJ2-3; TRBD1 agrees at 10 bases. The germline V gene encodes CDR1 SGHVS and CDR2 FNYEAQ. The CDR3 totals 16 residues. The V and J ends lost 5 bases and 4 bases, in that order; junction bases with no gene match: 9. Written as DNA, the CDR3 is TGTGCCAGCAGCCCTAGCCTGACAGGGGGCGCAGATACGCAGTATTTT. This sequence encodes CASSPSLTGGADTQYF.

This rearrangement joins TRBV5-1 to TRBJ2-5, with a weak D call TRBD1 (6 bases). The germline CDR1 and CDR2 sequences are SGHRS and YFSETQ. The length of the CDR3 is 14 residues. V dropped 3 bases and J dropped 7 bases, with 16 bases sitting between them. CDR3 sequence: CASSSQQGARTQYF. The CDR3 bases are TGCGCCAGCAGCTCACAACAGGGCGCACGGACCCAGTACTTC.

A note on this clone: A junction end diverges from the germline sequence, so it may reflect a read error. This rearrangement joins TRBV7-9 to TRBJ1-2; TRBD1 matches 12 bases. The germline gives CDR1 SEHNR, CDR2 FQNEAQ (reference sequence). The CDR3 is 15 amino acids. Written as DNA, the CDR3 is TGTTCCAGCACCACAGGGACAGGGGGCAGCTATGGCTACACCTTC. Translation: CSSTTGTGGSYGYTF.

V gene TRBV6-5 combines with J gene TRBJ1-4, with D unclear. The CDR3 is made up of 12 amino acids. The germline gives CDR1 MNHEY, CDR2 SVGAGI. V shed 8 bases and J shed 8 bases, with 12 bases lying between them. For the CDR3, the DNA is TGTGCCAGCCGATTAATGAGGGAAAAACTGTTTTTT. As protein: CASRLMREKLFF.

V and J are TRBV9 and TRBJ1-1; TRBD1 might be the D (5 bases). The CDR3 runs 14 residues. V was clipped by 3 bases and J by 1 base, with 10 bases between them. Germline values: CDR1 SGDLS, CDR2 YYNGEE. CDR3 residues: CASSALGGNTEAFF. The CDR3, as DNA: TGTGCCAGCAGCGCCCTGGGGGGGAACACTGAAGCTTTCTTT.

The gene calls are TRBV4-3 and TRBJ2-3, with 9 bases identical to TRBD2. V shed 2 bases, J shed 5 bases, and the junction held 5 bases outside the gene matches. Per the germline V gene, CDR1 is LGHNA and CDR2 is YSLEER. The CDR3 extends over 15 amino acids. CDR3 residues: CASSQTSGRQDTQYF. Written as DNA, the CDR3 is TGCGCCAGCAGCCAAACTAGCGGGCGGCAAGATACGCAGTATTTT.